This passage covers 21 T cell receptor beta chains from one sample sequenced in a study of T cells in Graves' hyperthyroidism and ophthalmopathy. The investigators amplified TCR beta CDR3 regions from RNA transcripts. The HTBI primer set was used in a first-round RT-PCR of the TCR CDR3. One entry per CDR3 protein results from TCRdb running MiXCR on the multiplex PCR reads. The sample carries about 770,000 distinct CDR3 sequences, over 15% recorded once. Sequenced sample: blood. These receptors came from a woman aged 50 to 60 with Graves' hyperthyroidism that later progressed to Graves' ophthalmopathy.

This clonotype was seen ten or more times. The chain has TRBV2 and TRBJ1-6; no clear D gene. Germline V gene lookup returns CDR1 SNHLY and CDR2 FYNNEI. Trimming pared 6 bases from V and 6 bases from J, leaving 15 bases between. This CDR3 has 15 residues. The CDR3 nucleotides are TGTGCCAGCAGACCCTTAGAGGAGGGTAATTCACCCCTCCACTTT. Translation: CASRPLEEGNSPLHF. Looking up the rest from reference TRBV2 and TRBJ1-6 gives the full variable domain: EPEVTQTPSHQVTQMGQEVILRCVPISNHLYFYWYRQILGQKVEFLVSFYNNEISEKSEIFDDQFSVERPDGSNFTLKIRSTKLEDSAMYFCASRPLEEGNSPLHFGNGTRLTVT.

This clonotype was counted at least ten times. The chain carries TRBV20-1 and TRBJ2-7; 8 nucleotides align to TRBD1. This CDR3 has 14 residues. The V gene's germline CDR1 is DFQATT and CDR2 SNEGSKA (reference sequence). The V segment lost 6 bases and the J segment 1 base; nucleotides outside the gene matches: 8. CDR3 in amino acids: CSATTGGQSYEQYF. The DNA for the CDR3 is TGCAGTGCCACCACAGGGGGTCAATCCTACGAGCAGTACTTC.

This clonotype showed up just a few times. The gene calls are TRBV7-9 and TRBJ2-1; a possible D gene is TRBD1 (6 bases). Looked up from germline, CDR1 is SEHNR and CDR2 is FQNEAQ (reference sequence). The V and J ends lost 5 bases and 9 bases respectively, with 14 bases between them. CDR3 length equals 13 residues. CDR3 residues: CASSINRVAEQFF. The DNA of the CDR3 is TGTGCCAGCAGCATAAACAGGGTCGCTGAGCAGTTCTTC.

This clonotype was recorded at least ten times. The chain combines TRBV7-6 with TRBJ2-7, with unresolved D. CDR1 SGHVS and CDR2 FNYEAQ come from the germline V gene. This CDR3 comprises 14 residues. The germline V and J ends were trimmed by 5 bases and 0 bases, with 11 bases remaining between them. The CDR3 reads CASSAQESSYEQYF. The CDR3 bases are TGTGCCAGCAGCGCTCAAGAAAGCTCCTACGAGCAGTACTTC.

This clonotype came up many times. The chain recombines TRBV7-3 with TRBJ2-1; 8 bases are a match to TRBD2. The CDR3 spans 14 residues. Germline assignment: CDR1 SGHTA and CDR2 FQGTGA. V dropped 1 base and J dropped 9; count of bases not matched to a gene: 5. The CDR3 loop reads CASSLRAGGIEQFF. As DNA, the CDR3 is TGTGCCAGCAGCTTAAGGGCGGGGGGAATTGAGCAGTTCTTC.

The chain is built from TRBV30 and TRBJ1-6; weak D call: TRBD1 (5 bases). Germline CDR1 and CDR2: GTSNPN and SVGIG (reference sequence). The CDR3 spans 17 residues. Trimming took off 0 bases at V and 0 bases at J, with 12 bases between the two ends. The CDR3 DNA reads TGTGCCTGGAGTGTAATTGGGCAGGGCTCCTATAATTCACCCCTCCACTTT. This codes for CAWSVIGQGSYNSPLHF.

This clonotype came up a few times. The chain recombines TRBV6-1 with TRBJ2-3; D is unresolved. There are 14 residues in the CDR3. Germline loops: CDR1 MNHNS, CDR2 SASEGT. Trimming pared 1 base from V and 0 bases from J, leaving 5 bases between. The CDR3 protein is CASSEGESTDTQYF. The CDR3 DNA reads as TGTGCCAGCAGTGAAGGGGAAAGCACAGATACGCAGTATTTT.

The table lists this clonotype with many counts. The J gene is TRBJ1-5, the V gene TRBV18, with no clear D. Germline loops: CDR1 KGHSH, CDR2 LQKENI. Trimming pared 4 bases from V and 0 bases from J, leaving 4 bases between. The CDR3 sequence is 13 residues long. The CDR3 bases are TGTGCCAGCTCACAATTTAGCAATCAGCCCCAGCATTTT. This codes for CASSQFSNQPQHF.

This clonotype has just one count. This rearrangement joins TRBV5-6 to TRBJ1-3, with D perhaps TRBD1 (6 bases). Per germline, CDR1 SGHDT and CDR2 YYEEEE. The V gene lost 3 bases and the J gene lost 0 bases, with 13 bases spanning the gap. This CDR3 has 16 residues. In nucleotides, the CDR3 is TGTGCCAGCAGCTGGGGAACAGGGCCCTCTGGAAACACCATATATTTT. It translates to CASSWGTGPSGNTIYF.

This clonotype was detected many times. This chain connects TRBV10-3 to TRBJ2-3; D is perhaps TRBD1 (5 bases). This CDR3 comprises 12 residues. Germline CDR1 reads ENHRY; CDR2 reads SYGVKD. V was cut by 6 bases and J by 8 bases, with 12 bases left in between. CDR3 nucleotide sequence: TGTGCCATCAGGGCCGACAGCCCTACGCAGTATTTT. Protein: CAIRADSPTQYF.

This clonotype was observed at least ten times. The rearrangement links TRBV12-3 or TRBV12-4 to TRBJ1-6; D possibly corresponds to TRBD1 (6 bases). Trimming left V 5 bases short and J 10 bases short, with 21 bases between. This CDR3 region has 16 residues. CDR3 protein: CASSLSWQGPGSPLHF. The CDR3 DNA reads TGTGCCAGCAGTCTCTCTTGGCAGGGGCCGGGGTCACCCCTCCACTTT.

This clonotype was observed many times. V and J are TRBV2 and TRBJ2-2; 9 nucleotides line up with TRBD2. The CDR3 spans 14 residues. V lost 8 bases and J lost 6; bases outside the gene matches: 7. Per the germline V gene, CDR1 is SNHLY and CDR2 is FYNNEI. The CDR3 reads CASWSAGGPGELFF. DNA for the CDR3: TGTGCCAGCTGGTCGGCGGGGGGGCCCGGGGAGCTGTTTTTT.

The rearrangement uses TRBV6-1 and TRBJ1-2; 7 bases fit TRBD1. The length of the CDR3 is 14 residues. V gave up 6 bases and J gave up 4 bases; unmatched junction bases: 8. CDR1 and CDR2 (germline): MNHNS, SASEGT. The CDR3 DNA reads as TGTGCCAGCAGCCGTGGGACAGAGGCCTATGGCTACACCTTC. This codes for CASSRGTEAYGYTF.

CDR3 amino acids: CASSLWERETQYF. The DNA for the CDR3 is TGTGCCAGCTCGCTATGGGAAAGAGAAACGCAGTATTTT. V gene TRBV9 combines with J gene TRBJ2-3; unclear D gene. This CDR3 comprises 13 residues. Germline CDR1 is SGDLS and CDR2 is YYNGEE. Trimming shortened V by 7 bases and J by 9 bases, and 18 bases separated the two germline ends.

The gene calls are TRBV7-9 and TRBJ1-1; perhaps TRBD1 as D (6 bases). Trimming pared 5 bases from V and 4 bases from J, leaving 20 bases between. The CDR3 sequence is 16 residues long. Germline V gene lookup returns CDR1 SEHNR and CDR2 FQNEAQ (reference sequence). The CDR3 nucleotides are TGTGCCAGCAGCGGCCGACAGGAACGTAGGGGCACTGAAGCTTTCTTT. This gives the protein CASSGRQERRGTEAFF.

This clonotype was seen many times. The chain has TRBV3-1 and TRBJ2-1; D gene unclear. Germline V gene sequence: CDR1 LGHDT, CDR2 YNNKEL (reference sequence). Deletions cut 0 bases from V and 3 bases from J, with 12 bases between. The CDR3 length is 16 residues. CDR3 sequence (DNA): TGTGCCAGCAGCCAAGATAGGGCAGGACGCTACAATGAGCAGTTCTTC. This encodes CASSQDRAGRYNEQFF.

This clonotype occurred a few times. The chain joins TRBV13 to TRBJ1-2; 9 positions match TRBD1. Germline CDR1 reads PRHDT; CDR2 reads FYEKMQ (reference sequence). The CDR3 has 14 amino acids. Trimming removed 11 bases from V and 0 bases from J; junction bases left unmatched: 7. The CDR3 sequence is CASRTGGTNYGYTF. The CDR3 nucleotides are TGTGCCTCAAGAACAGGGGGCACTAACTATGGCTACACCTTC.

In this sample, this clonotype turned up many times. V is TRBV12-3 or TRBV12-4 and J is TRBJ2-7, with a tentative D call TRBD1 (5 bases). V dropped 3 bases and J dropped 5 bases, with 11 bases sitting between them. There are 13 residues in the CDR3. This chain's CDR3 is CASSFRQNNEQYF. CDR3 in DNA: TGTGCCAGCAGTTTTAGACAGAACAACGAGCAGTACTTC.

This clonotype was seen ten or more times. CDR3 nucleotides: TGTGCCAGCAGCTTGACTAGCGCCTACAATGAGCAGTTCTTC. Amino acid sequence: CASSLTSAYNEQFF. The chain couples TRBV5-8 to TRBJ2-1; 7 nucleotides agree with TRBD2. This CDR3 region has 14 residues. Germline trimming cut 1 base from V and 2 bases from J; bases unmatched to any gene: 0. Germline V gives CDR1 SGHTS, CDR2 YDEGEE.

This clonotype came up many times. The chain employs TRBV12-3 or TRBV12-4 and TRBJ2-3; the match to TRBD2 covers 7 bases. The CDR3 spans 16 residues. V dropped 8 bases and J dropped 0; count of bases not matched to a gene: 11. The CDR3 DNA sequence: TGTGCCAGCGGGGGGGATTGGCTATCTAGCACAGATACGCAGTATTTT. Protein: CASGGDWLSSTDTQYF.

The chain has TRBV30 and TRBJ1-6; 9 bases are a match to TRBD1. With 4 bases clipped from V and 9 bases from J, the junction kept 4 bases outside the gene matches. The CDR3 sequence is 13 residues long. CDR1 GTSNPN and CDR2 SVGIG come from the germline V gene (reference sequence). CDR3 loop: CAWKGQGSSPLHF. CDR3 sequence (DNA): TGTGCCTGGAAAGGACAGGGGAGTTCACCCCTCCACTTT. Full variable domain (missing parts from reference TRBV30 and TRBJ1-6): SQTIHQWPATLVQPVGSPLSLECTVEGTSNPNLYWYRQAAGRGLQLLFYSVGIGQISSEVPQNLSASRPQDRQFILSSKKLLLSDSGFYLCAWKGQGSSPLHFGNGTRLTVT.